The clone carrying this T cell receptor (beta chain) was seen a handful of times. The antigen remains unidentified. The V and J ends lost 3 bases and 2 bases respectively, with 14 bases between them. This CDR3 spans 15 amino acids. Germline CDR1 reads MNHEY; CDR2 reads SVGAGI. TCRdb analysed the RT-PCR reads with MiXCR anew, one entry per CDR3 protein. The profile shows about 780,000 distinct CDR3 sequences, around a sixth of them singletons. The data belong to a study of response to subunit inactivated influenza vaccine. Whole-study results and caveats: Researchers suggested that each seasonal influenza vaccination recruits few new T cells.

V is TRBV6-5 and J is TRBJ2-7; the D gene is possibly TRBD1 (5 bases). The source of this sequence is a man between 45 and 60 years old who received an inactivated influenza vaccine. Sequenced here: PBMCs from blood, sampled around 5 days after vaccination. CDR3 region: CASSYTLGQAYEQYF. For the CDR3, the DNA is TGTGCCAGCAGTTATACCCTAGGACAAGCCTACGAGCAGTACTTC.